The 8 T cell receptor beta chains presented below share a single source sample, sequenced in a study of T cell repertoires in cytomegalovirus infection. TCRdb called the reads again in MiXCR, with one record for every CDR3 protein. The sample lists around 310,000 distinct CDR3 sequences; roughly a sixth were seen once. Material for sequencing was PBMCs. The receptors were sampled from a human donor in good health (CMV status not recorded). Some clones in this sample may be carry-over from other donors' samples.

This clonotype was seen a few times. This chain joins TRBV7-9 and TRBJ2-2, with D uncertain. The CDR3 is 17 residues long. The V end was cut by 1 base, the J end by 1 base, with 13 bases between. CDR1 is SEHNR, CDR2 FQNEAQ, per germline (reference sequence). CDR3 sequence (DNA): TGTGCCAGCAGCTTAGTGAGGAATACGGTGAACACCGGGGAGCTGTTTTTT. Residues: CASSLVRNTVNTGELFF.

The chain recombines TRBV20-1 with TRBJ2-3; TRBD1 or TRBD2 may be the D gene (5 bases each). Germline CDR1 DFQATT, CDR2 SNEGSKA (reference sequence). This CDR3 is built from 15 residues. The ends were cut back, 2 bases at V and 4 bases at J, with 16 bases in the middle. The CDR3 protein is CSARTGTQDADTQYF. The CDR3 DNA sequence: TGCAGTGCTAGAACCGGGACCCAAGACGCAGATACGCAGTATTTT.

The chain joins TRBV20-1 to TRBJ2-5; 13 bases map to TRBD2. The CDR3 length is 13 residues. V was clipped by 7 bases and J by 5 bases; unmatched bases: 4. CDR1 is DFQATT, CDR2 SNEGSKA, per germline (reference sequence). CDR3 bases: TGCAGTGTACTAGCGGGGGGGCGGGAGACCCAGTACTTC. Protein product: CSVLAGGRETQYF.

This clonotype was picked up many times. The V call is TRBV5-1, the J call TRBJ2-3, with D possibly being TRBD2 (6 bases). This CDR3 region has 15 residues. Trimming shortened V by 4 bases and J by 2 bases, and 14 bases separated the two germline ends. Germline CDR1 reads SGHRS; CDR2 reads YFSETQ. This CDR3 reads CASSPRGYSTDTQYF. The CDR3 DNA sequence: TGCGCCAGCAGCCCGCGGGGCTATTCCACAGATACGCAGTATTTT.

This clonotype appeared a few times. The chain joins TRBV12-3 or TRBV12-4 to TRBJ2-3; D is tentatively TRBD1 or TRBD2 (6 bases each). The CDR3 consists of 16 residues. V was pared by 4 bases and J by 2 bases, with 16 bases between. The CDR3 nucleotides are TGTGCCAGCAGTTGGTCGGGGGCGTCCACCACAGATACGCAGTATTTT. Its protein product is CASSWSGASTTDTQYF.

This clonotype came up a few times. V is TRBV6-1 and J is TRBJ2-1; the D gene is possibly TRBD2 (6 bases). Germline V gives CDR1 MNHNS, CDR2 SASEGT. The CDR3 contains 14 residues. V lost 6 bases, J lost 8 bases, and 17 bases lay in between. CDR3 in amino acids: CASRVRMGGDEQFF. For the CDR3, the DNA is TGTGCCAGCAGGGTTAGGATGGGAGGTGATGAGCAGTTCTTC.

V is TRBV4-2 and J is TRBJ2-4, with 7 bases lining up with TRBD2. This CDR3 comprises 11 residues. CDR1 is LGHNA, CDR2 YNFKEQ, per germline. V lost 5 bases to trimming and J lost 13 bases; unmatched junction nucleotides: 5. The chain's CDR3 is CASSEAGSQYF. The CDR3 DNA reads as TGTGCCAGCAGCGAAGCGGGGTCCCAGTACTTC.

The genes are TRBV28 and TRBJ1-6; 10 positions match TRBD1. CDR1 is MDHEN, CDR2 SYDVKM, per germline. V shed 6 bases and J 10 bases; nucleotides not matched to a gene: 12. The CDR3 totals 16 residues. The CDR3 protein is CASREEGTGVHSPLHF. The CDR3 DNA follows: TGTGCCAGCAGGGAGGAAGGGACAGGGGTTCACTCACCCCTCCACTTT. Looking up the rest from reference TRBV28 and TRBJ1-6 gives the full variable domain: DVKVTQSSRYLVKRTGEKVFLECVQDMDHENMFWYRQDPGLGLRLIYFSYDVKMKEKGDIPEGYSVSREKKERFSLILESASTNQTSMYLCASREEGTGVHSPLHFGNGTRLTVT.